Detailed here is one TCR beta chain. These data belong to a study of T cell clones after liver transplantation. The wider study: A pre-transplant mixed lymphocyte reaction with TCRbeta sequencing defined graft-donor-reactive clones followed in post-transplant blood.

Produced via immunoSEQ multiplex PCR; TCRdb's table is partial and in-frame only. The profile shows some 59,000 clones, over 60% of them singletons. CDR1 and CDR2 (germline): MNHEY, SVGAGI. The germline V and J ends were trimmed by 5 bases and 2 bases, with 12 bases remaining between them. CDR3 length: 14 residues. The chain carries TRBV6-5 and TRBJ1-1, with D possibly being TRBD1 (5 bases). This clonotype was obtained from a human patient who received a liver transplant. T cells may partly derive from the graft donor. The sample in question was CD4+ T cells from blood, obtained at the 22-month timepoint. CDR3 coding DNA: TGTGCCAGCAGTGCACCGGGGCTCAACACTGAAGCTTTCTTT. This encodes CASSAPGLNTEAFF.